The 10 T cell receptor beta chains below were found in one sample sequenced in a study of beta chain features in type 1 diabetes. Every bit of the isolated RNA underwent reverse transcription, so sequencing read expressed TCRB transcripts. The table came from immunoSEQ multiplex PCR; TCRdb's copy has only in-frame clones and leaves some out. The sample contains 300,000 to 450,000 clones, over 10% of which appear only once. The specimen was naive CD4+ T cells from blood. The source is a man aged 18 to 30 in good health.

The chain recombines TRBV9 with TRBJ2-7, with 8 bases identical to TRBD2. The V gene end was trimmed by 1 base and the J gene end by 4 bases; junction bases not matched to a gene: 7. CDR1 and CDR2 from the germline V gene are SGDLS and YYNGEE. CDR3 length: 15 residues. The CDR3 sequence is CASSVNPAGEYEQYF. CDR3 in DNA: TGTGCCAGCAGCGTAAATCCAGCGGGAGAGTACGAGCAGTACTTC.

In this sample, this clone turned up a few times. This chain uses TRBV30 with TRBJ2-7, with TRBD2 matching 7 bases. This CDR3 has 15 amino acids. V trimming: 2 bases; J trimming: 2 bases; junction bases outside the gene matches: 9. Germline CDR1 GTSNPN, CDR2 SVGIG (reference sequence). The chain's CDR3 is CAWSPLGAGAYEQYF. CDR3 sequence (DNA): TGTGCCTGGAGTCCCCTTGGGGCGGGGGCCTACGAGCAGTACTTC.

This clone was counted only a few times. J is TRBJ2-7 and V is TRBV5-4; D gene unclear. Germline lookup yields CDR1 SGHNT and CDR2 YYREEE (reference sequence). The CDR3 has 16 residues. V lost 4 bases and J 2 bases, leaving 19 bases between the germline ends. The CDR3 protein is CASSPRVRGRPYEQYF. CDR3 nucleotides: TGTGCCAGCAGCCCCCGGGTTCGCGGTCGACCCTACGAGCAGTACTTC.

This clone was detected only a few times. This chain connects TRBV28 to TRBJ2-5, with a possible D match to TRBD2 (5 bases). Germline lookup yields CDR1 MDHEN and CDR2 SYDVKM. The V gene lost 5 bases and the J gene lost 1 base, with 8 bases spanning the gap. The CDR3 has 13 amino acids. The CDR3 spells CASSRRGQETQYF. CDR3 DNA sequence: TGTGCCAGCAGTCGCCGGGGCCAAGAGACCCAGTACTTC.

The rearrangement joins TRBV29-1 to TRBJ1-1; perhaps TRBD1 as D (6 bases). The V gene lost 4 bases and the J gene lost 1 base, with 13 bases spanning the gap. Germline V lookup: CDR1 SQVTM, CDR2 ANQGSEA. This CDR3 has 14 residues. CDR3 sequence reads: CSVVNPGANTEAFF. The CDR3 region has the DNA TGCAGCGTTGTAAATCCAGGGGCGAACACTGAAGCTTTCTTT.

This chain connects TRBV5-1 to TRBJ2-2, with 7 bases that match TRBD1. V was clipped by 3 bases and J by 1 base; unmatched bases: 3. The CDR3 has 15 amino acids. Looked up from germline, CDR1 is SGHRS and CDR2 is YFSETQ. CDR3 nucleotide sequence: TGCGCCAGCAGCTATGACAGGGTGAACACCGGGGAGCTGTTTTTT. This codes for CASSYDRVNTGELFF.

Only a few counts were recorded for this clone. The rearrangement links TRBV23-1 to TRBJ2-2, with 7 bases aligning to TRBD1. TRBV23-1 is an open reading frame whose function is uncertain. The CDR3 runs 16 residues. V dropped 1 base and J dropped 3; count of bases not matched to a gene: 5. The CDR3 loop reads CASSQCRQGDTGELFF. For the CDR3, the DNA is TGCGCCAGCAGTCAATGCCGACAGGGCGACACCGGGGAGCTGTTTTTT.

This clone was found a few times. The chain is built from TRBV6-5 and TRBJ2-1; 7 positions match TRBD1. CDR1 and CDR2 from the germline V gene are MNHEY and SVGAGI. Losses at the gene ends were 0 bases for V and 4 bases for J; bases not matched to a gene: 3. The CDR3 consists of 15 residues. Written as DNA, the CDR3 is TGTGCCAGCAGTTACTCCTGGGACAGTTACAATGAGCAGTTCTTC. It yields the protein CASSYSWDSYNEQFF.

This chain connects TRBV11-2 to TRBJ2-7; a possible D gene is TRBD1 (5 bases). From germline, CDR1 is SGHAT and CDR2 FQNNGV. This CDR3 spans 14 amino acids. Trimming took off 1 base at V and 8 bases at J, with 15 bases between the two ends. CDR3 DNA: TGTGCCAGCAGCTTAGGAGCCAGGGTTCCGAAGCAGTACTTC. Translating gives CASSLGARVPKQYF.

This rearrangement joins TRBV7-3 to TRBJ2-1, with 9 nucleotides matching TRBD1. There are 14 residues in the CDR3. Germline CDR1 SGHTA, CDR2 FQGTGA. After removal of 0 bases from V and 9 bases from J, the junction contained 3 bases not matched to a gene. The CDR3 DNA follows: TGTGCCAGCAGCTTAACCGGACAGGGGATTGAGCAGTTCTTC. Its protein product is CASSLTGQGIEQFF.